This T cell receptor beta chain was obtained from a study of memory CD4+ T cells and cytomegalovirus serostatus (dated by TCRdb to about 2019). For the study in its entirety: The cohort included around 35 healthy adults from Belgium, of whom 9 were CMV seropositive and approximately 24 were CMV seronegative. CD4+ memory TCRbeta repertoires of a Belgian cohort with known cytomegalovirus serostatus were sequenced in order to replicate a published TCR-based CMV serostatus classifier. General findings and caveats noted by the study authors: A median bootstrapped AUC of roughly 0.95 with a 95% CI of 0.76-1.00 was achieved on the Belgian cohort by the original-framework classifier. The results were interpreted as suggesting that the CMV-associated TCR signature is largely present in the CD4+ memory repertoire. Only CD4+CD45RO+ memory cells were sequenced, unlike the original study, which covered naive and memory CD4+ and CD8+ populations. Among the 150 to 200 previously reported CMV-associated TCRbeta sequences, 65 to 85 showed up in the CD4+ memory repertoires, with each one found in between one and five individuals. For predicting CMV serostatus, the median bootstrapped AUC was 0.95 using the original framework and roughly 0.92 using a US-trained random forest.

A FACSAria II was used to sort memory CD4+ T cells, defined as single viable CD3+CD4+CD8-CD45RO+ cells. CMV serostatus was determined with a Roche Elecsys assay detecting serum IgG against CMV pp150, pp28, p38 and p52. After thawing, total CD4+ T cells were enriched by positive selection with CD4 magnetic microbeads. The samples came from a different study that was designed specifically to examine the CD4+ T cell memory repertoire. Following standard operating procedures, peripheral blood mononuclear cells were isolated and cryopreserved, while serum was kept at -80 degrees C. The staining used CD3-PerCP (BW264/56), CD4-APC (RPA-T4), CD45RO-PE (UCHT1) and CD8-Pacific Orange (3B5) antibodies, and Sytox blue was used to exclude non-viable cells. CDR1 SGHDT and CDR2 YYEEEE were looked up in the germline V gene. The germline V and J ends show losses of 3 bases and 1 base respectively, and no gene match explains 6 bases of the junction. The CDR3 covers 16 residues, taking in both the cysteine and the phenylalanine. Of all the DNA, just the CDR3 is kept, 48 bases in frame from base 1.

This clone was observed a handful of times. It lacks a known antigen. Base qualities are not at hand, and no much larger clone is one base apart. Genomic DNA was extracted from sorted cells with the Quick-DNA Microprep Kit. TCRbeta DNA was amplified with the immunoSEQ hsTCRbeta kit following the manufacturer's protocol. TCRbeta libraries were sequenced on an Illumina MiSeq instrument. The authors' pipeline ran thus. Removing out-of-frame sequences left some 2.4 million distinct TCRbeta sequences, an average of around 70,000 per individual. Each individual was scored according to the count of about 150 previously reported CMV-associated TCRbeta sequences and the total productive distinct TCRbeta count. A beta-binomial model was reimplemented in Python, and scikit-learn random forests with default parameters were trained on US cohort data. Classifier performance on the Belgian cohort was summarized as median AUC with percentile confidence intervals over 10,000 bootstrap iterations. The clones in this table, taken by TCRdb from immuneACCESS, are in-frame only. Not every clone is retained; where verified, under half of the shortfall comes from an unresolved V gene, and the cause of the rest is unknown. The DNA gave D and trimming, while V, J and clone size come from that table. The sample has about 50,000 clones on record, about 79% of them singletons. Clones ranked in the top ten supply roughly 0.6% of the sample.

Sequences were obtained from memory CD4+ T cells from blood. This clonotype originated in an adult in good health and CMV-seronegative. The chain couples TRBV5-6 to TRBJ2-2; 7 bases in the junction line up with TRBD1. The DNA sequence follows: TGTGCCAGCAGCTATACAGGGGCCGGGAACACCGGGGAGCTGTTTTTT. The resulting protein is CASSYTGAGNTGELFF.